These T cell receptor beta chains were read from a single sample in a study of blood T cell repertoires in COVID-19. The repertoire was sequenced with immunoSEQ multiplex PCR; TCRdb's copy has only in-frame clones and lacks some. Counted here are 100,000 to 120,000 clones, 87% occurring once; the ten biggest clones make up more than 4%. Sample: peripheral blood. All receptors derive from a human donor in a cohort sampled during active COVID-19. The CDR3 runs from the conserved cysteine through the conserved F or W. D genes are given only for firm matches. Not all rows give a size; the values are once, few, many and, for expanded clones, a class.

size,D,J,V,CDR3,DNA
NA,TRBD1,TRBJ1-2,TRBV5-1,CASSLEGASGYTF,TGCGCCAGCAGCTTGGAGGGGGCATCTGGCTACACCTTC
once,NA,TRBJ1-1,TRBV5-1,CASSLGVRRYTEAFF,TGCGCCAGCAGCTTGGGAGTCAGGAGGTACACTGAAGCTTTCTTT
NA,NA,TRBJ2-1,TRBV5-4,CASRGGGGASYNEQFF,TGTGCCAGCAGGGGCGGAGGGGGGGCCTCCTACAATGAGCAGTTCTTC
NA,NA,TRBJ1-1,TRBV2,CASSVIPFDTGAEAFF,TGTGCCAGCAGTGTAATACCGTTCGACACGGGGGCTGAAGCTTTCTTT
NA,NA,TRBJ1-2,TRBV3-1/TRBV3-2,CASSPRGAYYGYTF,TGTGCCAGCAGCCCCCGGGGGGCCTACTATGGCTACACCTTC
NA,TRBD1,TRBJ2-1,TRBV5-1,CASREGQGAVFEQFF,TGCGCCAGCAGGGAGGGACAGGGGGCAGTCTTTGAGCAGTTCTTC
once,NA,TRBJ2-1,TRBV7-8,CASSPATEDYNEQFF,TGTGCCAGCAGCCCTGCGACGGAGGACTACAATGAGCAGTTCTTC
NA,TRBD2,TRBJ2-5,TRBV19,CATSRWASGKGAETQYF,TGTGCCACCTCCAGGTGGGCTAGCGGAAAGGGCGCGGAGACCCAGTACTTC
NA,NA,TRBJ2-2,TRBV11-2,CASSLGRSDTGELFF,TGTGCCAGCAGCTTAGGGAGGTCAGACACCGGGGAGCTGTTTTTT
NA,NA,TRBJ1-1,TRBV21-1,CASSKKGVMNTEAFF,TGTGCCAGCAGCAAAAAGGGGGTTATGAACACTGAAGCTTTCTTT
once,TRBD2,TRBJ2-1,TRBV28,CASSLAGGNEQFF,TGTGCCAGCAGTTTGGCGGGGGGCAATGAGCAGTTCTTC
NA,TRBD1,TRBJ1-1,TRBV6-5,CASSKQGDHTEAFF,TGTGCCAGCAGCAAACAGGGGGATCACACTGAAGCTTTCTTT
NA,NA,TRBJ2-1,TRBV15,CATSFRVGLNNEQFF,TGTGCCACCAGCTTCCGGGTGGGGCTAAACAATGAGCAGTTCTTC
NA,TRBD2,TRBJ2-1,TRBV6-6,CASRPSGSVSMNEQFF,TGTGCCAGCAGACCTAGCGGGAGCGTTTCAATGAATGAGCAGTTCTTC
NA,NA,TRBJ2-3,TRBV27,CASSGGVGTDTQYF,TGTGCCAGCAGCGGGGGAGTGGGCACAGATACGCAGTATTTT
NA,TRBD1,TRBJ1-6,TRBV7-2,CASSLGQGSSYNSPLHF,TGTGCCAGCAGCTTAGGACAGGGTTCCTCCTATAATTCACCCCTCCACTTT
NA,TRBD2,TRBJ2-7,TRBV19,CASTRGGRETYEQYF,TGTGCCAGTACCCGGGGGGGACGGGAAACCTACGAGCAGTACTTC
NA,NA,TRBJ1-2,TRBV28,CASSIQGSNYGYTF,TGTGCCAGCAGCATACAGGGATCTAACTATGGCTACACCTTC
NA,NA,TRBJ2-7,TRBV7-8,CASSLNSQTSYEQYF,TGTGCCAGCAGCTTAAACTCTCAAACCTCCTACGAGCAGTACTTC
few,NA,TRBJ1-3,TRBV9,CASSVGRGFGNTIYF,TGTGCCAGCAGCGTAGGAAGGGGATTTGGAAACACCATATATTTT
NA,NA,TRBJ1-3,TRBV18,CASSSGSSGNTIYF,TGTGCCAGCTCTTCTGGGAGCTCTGGAAACACCATATATTTT
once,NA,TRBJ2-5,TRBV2,CASSSGVGETQYF,TGTGCCAGCAGTTCCGGAGTAGGAGAGACCCAGTACTTC
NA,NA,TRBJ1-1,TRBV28,CASSLASPNRDFF,TGTGCCAGCAGTTTAGCGTCCCCGAACAGGGATTTCTTT
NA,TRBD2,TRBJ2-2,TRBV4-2,CASKPGTSGGSGELFF,TGTGCCAGCAAACCCGGGACTAGCGGGGGTAGCGGGGAGCTGTTTTTT
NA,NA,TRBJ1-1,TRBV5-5,CASSSPRTANTEAFF,TGTGCCAGCAGCTCGCCACGGACAGCGAACACTGAAGCTTTCTTT
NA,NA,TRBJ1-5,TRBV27,CASRRQSPLNQPQHF,TGTGCCAGTAGAAGACAGTCTCCTCTCAATCAGCCCCAGCATTTT
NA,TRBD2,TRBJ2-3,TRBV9,CASSLSPLAGGVTDTQYF,TGTGCCAGCAGCTTAAGCCCTCTAGCGGGTGGCGTCACAGATACGCAGTATTTT
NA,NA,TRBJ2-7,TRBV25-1,CASSQGSSETYEQYF,TGTGCCAGCAGTCAAGGGAGTAGCGAAACCTACGAGCAGTACTTC
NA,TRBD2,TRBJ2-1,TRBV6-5,CASRTSGGFHEQFF,TGTGCCAGCAGGACTAGCGGGGGGTTCCATGAGCAGTTCTTC
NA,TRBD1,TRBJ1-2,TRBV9,CASSGTGLNAPWGYTF,TGTGCCAGCAGCGGGACAGGGTTGAATGCCCCCTGGGGCTACACCTTC
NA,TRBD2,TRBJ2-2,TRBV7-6,CASSLMGLGRTGELFF,TGTGCCAGCAGCTTAATGGGACTAGGAAGAACCGGGGAGCTGTTTTTT
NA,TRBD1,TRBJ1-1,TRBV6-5,CASRPQGMNTEAFF,TGTGCCAGCAGACCACAGGGGATGAACACTGAAGCTTTCTTT
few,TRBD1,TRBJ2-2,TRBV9,CASSSHRTGSPNTGELFF,TGTGCCAGCAGCTCCCATCGGACAGGGAGCCCGAACACCGGGGAGCTGTTTTTT
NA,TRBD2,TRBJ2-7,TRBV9,CASSVGSGPYEQYF,TGTGCCAGCAGCGTAGGTAGCGGGCCCTACGAGCAGTACTTC
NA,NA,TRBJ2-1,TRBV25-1,CASSRGQPYNEQFF,TGTGCCAGCAGTCGTGGACAGCCTTACAATGAGCAGTTCTTC
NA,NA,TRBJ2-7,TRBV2,CASTVQPYEQYF,TGTGCCAGCACTGTACAGCCTTACGAGCAGTACTTC
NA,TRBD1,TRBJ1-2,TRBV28,CASSTRLQRTGYGYTF,TGTGCCAGCAGTACCCGGCTCCAGAGGACAGGGTATGGCTACACCTTC
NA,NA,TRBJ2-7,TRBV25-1,CASSGQVRSYEQYF,TGTGCCAGCAGTGGACAGGTGCGCTCCTACGAGCAGTACTTC
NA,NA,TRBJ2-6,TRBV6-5,CASSHRAAGANVLTF,TGTGCCAGCAGCCACAGGGCTGCTGGGGCCAACGTCCTGACTTTC
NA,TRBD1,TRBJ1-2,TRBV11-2,CASSLGGQGTYGYTF,TGTGCCAGCAGCTTAGGGGGACAGGGTACATATGGCTACACCTTC
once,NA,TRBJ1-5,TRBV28,CASSLLSQGRNQPQHF,TGTGCCAGCAGTTTATTGTCACAGGGTCGGAATCAGCCCCAGCATTTT
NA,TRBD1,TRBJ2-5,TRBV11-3,CASSFPGQGARVQETQYF,TGTGCCAGCAGCTTCCCGGGACAGGGGGCGCGGGTCCAAGAGACCCAGTACTTC
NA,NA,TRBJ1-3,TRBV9,CASSVAGAPGNTIYF,TGTGCCAGCAGCGTAGCAGGGGCGCCTGGAAACACCATATATTTT
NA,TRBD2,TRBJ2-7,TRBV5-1,CASSLEAGGRLAGVYYEQYF,TGCGCCAGCAGCTTGGAGGCAGGGGGACGGCTAGCGGGAGTATACTACGAGCAGTACTTC
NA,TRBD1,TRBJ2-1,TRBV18,CASSPARDRGDNEQFF,TGTGCCAGCTCACCAGCAAGGGACAGGGGCGACAATGAGCAGTTCTTC